In its sample, the clone carrying this TCR beta chain was seen many times. Antigen specificity is unknown. These data are taken from a study of regulatory T cells in long-lasting Graves disease. About the study: Patients with persistent Graves' disease had over 5 years of antithyroid drugs and persistent TSH receptor antibodies.

Overall study results and limits: Comparison showed that persistent patients shared more public clonotypes (about 2,700) than new patients (about 970). Lower TCR diversity characterized persistent Graves' patients relative to newly diagnosed patients.

To make TCR beta libraries, researchers used iRepertoire HTBI primers and Arm-PCR of CDR3 regions. TCRdb redid the calling of the multiplex PCR reads with MiXCR, one entry per CDR3 protein. Found here are fewer than 450,000 distinct CDR3 sequences, less than 25% of them singletons; the top ten hold about a fifth. Time point reported: persistent/refractory GD, antithyroid drugs over 5 years with positive TRAb. The authors made the TCR library using RNA they extracted from PBMCs. This specimen was peripheral blood mononuclear cells (PBMCs), taken when the disease was refractory, from a patient treated with antithyroid drugs. This clonotype was sampled from a female donor with Graves disease.

DNA of the CDR3: TGTGCCGGACAGGGATTGGGCGGGGAGCTGTTTTTT. Protein: CAGQGLGGELFF. The chain links TRBV28 to TRBJ2-2; 8 bases line up with TRBD1. The germline V gene encodes CDR1 MDHEN and CDR2 SYDVKM. There are 12 residues in the CDR3. Trimming took 11 bases from V and 7 from J; bases not matched to a gene: 6.